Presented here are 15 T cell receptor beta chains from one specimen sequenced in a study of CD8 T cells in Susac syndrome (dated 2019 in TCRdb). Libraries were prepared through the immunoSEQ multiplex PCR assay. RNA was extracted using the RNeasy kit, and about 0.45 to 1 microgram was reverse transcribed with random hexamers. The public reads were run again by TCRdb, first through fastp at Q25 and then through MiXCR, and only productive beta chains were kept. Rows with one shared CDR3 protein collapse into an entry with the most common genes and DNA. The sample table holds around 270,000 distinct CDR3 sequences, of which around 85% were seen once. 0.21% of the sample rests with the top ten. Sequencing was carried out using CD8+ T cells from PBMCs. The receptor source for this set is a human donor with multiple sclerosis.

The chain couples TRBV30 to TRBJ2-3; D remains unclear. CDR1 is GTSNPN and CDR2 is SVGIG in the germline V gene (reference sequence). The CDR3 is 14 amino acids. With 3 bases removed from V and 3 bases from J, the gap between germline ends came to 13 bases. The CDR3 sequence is CAWSLTSSTDTQYF. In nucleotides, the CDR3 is TGTGCCTGGAGCCTGACATCTTCAACAGATACGCAGTATTTT.

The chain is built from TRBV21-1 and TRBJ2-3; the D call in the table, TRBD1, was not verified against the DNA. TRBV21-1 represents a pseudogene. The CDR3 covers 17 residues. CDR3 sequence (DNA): TGTGCCAGCAGCCCCCTGGGGGTACTCCACGACACAGATACGCAGTATTTT. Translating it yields CASSPLGVLHDTDTQYF.

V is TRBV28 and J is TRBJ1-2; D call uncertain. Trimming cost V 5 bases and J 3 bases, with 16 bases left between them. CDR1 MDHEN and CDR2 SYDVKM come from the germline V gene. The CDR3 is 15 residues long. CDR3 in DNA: TGTGCCAGCAGTCAGCGAGTGGCGGCCCACTATGGCTACACCTTC. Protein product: CASSQRVAAHYGYTF.

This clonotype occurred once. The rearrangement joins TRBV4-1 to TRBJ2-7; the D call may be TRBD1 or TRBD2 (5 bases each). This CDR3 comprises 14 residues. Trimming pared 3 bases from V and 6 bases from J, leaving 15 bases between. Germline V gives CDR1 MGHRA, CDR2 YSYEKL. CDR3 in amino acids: CASSQGPAASEQYF. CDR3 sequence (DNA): TGCGCCAGCAGCCAGGGGCCAGCGGCGTCCGAGCAGTACTTC.

In DNA form, the CDR3 reads TGCGCCAGCAGCCAAGCCGGGACTTCGACAGATACGCAGTATTTT. This gives the protein CASSQAGTSTDTQYF. The rearrangement links TRBV4-3 to TRBJ2-3; perhaps TRBD2 as D (6 bases). The germline V gene has CDR1 LGHNA and CDR2 YSLEER. Trimming stripped 1 base from V and 3 bases from J, with 11 bases between. CDR3 size: 15 residues.

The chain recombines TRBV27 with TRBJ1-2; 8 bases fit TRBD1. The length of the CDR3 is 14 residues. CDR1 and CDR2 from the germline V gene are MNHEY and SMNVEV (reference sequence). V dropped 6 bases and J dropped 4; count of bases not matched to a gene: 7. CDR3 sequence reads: CASSMTGAGYGYTF. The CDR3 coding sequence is TGTGCCAGCAGCATGACAGGGGCCGGCTATGGCTACACCTTC.

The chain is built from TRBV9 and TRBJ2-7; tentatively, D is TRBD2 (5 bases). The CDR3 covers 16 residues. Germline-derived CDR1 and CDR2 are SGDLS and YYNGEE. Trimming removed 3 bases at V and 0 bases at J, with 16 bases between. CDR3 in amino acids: CASSALDDGVSYEQYF. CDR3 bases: TGTGCCAGCAGCGCCCTGGACGACGGGGTCTCCTACGAGCAGTACTTC.

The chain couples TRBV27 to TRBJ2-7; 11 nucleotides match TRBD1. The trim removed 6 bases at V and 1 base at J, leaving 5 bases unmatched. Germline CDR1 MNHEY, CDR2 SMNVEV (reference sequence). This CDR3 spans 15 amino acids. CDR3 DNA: TGTGCCAGCAGGGAGGGACAGGGGGGGTCCTACGAGCAGTACTTC. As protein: CASREGQGGSYEQYF.

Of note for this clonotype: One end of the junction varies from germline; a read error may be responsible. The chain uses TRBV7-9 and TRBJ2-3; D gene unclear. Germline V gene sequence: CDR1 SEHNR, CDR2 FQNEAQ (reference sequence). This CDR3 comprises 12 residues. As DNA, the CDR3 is TGTGCCGGCAGCTTAGCCACAGATACGCAGTATTTT. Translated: CAGSLATDTQYF. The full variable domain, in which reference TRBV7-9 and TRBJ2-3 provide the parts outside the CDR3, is DTGVSQNPRHKITKRGQNVTFRCDPISEHNRLYWYRQTLGQGPEFLTYFQNEAQLEKSRLLSDRFSAERPKGSFSTLEIQRTEQGDSAMYLCAGSLATDTQYFGPGTRLTVL.

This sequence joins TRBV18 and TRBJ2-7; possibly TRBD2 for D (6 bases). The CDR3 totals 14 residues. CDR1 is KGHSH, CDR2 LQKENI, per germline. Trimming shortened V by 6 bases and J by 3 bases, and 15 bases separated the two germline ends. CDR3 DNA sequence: TGTGCCAGCTCCGGGACTTCCCGATTCTACGAGCAGTACTTC. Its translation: CASSGTSRFYEQYF.

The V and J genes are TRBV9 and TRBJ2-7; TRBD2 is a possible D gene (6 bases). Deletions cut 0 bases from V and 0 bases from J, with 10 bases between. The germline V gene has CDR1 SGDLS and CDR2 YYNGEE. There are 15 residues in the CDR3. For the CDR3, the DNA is TGTGCCAGCAGCGTAGTACCCGGGAGCTCCTACGAGCAGTACTTC. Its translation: CASSVVPGSSYEQYF.

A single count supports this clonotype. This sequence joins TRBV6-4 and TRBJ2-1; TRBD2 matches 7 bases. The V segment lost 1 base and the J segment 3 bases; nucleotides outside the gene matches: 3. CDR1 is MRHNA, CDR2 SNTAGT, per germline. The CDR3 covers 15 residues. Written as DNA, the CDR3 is TGTGCCAGCAGTGACTTGCCGGGGGGCTACAATGAGCAGTTCTTC. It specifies CASSDLPGGYNEQFF.

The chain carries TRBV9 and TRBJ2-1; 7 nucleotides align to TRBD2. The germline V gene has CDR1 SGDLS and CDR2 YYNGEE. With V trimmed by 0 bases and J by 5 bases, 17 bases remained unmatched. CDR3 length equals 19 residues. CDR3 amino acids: CASSVGTSDRIPTDNEQFF. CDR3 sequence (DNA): TGTGCCAGCAGCGTAGGAACTAGCGACCGAATCCCGACCGACAATGAGCAGTTCTTC.

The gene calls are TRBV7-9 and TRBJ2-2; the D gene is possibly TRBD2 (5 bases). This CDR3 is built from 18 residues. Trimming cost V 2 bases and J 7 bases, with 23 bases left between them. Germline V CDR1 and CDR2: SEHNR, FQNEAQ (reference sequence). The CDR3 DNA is TGTGCCAGCAGCTTAAGCGGATCATACCCCCACCGGCGCGGGGAGCTGTTTTTT. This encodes CASSLSGSYPHRRGELFF.

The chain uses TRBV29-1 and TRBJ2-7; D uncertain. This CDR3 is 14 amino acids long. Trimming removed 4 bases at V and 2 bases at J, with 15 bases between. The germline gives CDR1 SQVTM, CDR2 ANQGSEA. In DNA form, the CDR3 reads TGCAGCGTTGCATTAAGCAGCGTTCCCTACGAGCAGTACTTC. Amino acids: CSVALSSVPYEQYF.